Listed below are T cell receptor beta chains from one sample, sequenced in a study of blood T cell repertoires in COVID-19. Only in-frame clones appear in the TCRdb table, and some are missing; sequencing was by immunoSEQ multiplex PCR. This sample has under 200,000 clones, with nearly 90% found just once. Source material: peripheral blood. These receptors all stem from a man in his sixties with active or convalescent COVID-19. The CDR3 runs from the conserved cysteine through the conserved F or W. The D gene is left open where the match is weak. Size values are once, few and many counts, or a class for expanded clones, and some rows have none.

V gene	J gene	clone size	D gene	CDR3 protein	CDR3 DNA
TRBV6-6	TRBJ2-2	-	TRBD1	CASSRNPGQGLSSGTGELFF	TGTGCCAGCAGTCGTAACCCGGGACAGGGATTATCATCAGGAACCGGGGAGCTGTTTTTT
TRBV12-5	TRBJ2-3	-	TRBD2	CASGLVIGDRWGEASGSSTDTQYF	TGTGCTAGTGGTTTGGTAATTGGTGATCGGTGGGGGGAGGCTAGCGGGTCTAGCACAGATACGCAGTATTTT
TRBV29-1	TRBJ2-1	-	TRBD1	CSVEEVRGPFF	TGCAGCGTTGAAGAAGTAAGGGGGCCGTTCTTC
TRBV6-1	TRBJ1-3	-	TRBD1	CASSENPGGSGNTIYF	TGTGCCAGCAGTGAGAACCCAGGGGGTTCTGGAAACACCATATATTTT
TRBV19	TRBJ2-4	-	-	CASSIDNSRSTIQYF	TGTGCCAGTAGTATAGATAACAGTCGATCAACCATTCAGTACTTC
TRBV6-5	TRBJ1-5	few	TRBD1	CASSYSPGQDQPQHF	TGTGCCAGCAGTTACTCGCCAGGACAGGATCAGCCCCAGCATTTT
TRBV29-1	TRBJ1-1	-	-	CSVTVQNTEAFF	TGCAGCGTTACAGTCCAGAACACTGAAGCTTTCTTT
TRBV2	TRBJ2-5	-	-	CASSVGQGETQYF	TGTGCCAGCAGTGTCGGGCAGGGAGAGACCCAGTACTTC
TRBV6-6	TRBJ2-4	-	TRBD2	CASSPRLARGAKNIQYF	TGTGCCAGCAGTCCACGACTAGCCCGAGGGGCCAAAAACATTCAGTACTTC
TRBV9	TRBJ1-3	-	-	CASSVGSTGNTIYF	TGTGCCAGCAGCGTAGGCAGTACTGGAAACACCATATATTTT
TRBV27	TRBJ2-4	-	TRBD1	CASSSLVTGGNIQYF	TGTGCCAGCAGTTCACTAGTGACAGGGGGAAACATTCAGTACTTC
TRBV11-2	TRBJ2-1	-	TRBD1	CASSQLWGGQGALENEQFF	TGTGCCAGCAGTCAACTTTGGGGGGGACAGGGGGCGCTTGAGAATGAGCAGTTCTTC
TRBV5-1	TRBJ2-5	-	TRBD2	CASSLASIRSGGGETQYF	TGCGCCAGCAGCTTGGCCTCTATAAGGAGCGGGGGAGGAGAGACCCAGTACTTC
TRBV6-4	TRBJ2-3	-	-	CASSDRGLTDTQYF	TGTGCCAGCAGTGATAGGGGTCTCACAGATACGCAGTATTTT
TRBV3-1/TRBV3-2	TRBJ2-5	-	TRBD1	CASSHRTGAETQYF	TGTGCCAGCAGCCATAGGACAGGGGCAGAGACCCAGTACTTC
TRBV7-3	TRBJ2-3	-	-	CASSWGLGRDTQYF	TGTGCCAGCAGCTGGGGACTGGGGAGGGATACGCAGTATTTT
TRBV9	TRBJ2-7	-	-	CASSARDFSYEQYF	TGTGCCAGCAGCGCGAGGGACTTCTCCTACGAGCAGTACTTC
TRBV7-2	TRBJ1-5	-	-	CASSLRGGQPQHF	TGTGCCAGCAGCTTACGGGGGGGACAGCCCCAGCATTTT
TRBV6-4	TRBJ2-2	-	-	CASSDVGGTGELFF	TGTGCCAGCAGTGACGTGGGGGGCACCGGGGAGCTGTTTTTT
TRBV7-6	TRBJ1-4	-	-	CASSFLQAGESEKLFF	TGTGCCAGCAGCTTCCTACAAGCGGGGGAAAGTGAAAAACTGTTTTTT
TRBV30	TRBJ1-2	few	TRBD1	CAWRKAFGQGASRGYTF	TGTGCCTGGCGAAAAGCGTTTGGACAGGGGGCTTCTCGTGGCTACACCTTC
TRBV9	TRBJ1-2	-	-	CASSHPRGLAYGYTF	TGTGCCAGCAGCCACCCACGGGGGTTAGCGTATGGCTACACCTTC
TRBV19	TRBJ1-4	-	TRBD1	CATQTGGTNEKLFF	TGTGCCACCCAAACAGGGGGAACTAATGAAAAACTGTTTTTT
TRBV19	TRBJ1-4	few	TRBD1	CASSMGTGIDEKLFF	TGTGCCAGTAGTATGGGGACAGGGATTGATGAAAAACTGTTTTTT
TRBV29-1	TRBJ1-2	-	TRBD1	CSVRQGDYGYTF	TGCAGCGTCAGACAGGGAGACTATGGCTACACCTTC
TRBV10-1	TRBJ1-3	once	-	CASRGITDSSGNTIYF	TGCGCCAGCAGGGGGATAACTGACAGCTCTGGAAACACCATATATTTT
TRBV3-1/TRBV3-2	TRBJ1-2	once	TRBD1	CASSALGQPNYGYTF	TGTGCCAGCAGCGCGTTGGGACAGCCTAACTATGGCTACACCTTC
TRBV3-1/TRBV3-2	TRBJ1-2	-	TRBD1	CASSQVNRGGGYTF	TGTGCCAGCAGCCAAGTTAACAGGGGGGGAGGCTACACCTTC
TRBV2	TRBJ1-1	-	-	CASGQHTEAFF	TGTGCCAGCGGACAACACACTGAAGCTTTCTTT
TRBV27	TRBJ1-6	few	-	CASSPRDLGNSPLHF	TGTGCCAGCAGTCCCCGGGACTTAGGCAATTCACCCCTCCACTTT
TRBV12-3/TRBV12-4	TRBJ1-1	-	-	CASVAGSGAFF	TGTGCCAGCGTCGCCGGTTCAGGAGCTTTCTTT
TRBV5-1	TRBJ2-2	-	-	CASSGAVNTGELFF	TGCGCCAGCAGCGGGGCCGTAAACACCGGGGAGCTGTTTTTT
TRBV6-5	TRBJ1-2	-	TRBD1	CASSTYQGAHGYTF	TGTGCCAGCAGTACATACCAGGGGGCACATGGCTACACCTTC
TRBV11-2	TRBJ1-4	-	TRBD1	CASSSRRDSPNEKLFF	TGTGCCAGCAGCTCCCGCCGGGACAGCCCTAATGAAAAACTGTTTTTT
TRBV14	TRBJ2-7	once	TRBD1	CASSRGQGGYEQYF	TGTGCCAGCAGCCGGGGACAGGGGGGGTACGAGCAGTACTTC
TRBV5-1	TRBJ1-1	-	TRBD1	CASSRGQATEAFF	TGCGCCAGCAGCCGCGGACAGGCCACTGAAGCTTTCTTT
TRBV18	TRBJ2-7	-	TRBD1	CASSLTGTATGEQYF	TGTGCCAGCTCACTCACCGGGACAGCCACAGGGGAGCAGTACTTC
TRBV19	TRBJ1-2	-	TRBD1	CASRIRGTGNYGYTF	TGTGCCAGTAGGATCCGTGGGACAGGGAACTATGGCTACACCTTC
TRBV7-6	TRBJ2-1	-	TRBD1	CASSPRSGTGNHNEQFF	TGTGCCAGCAGCCCGAGATCCGGGACAGGGAACCACAATGAGCAGTTCTTC
TRBV7-2	TRBJ2-5	-	-	CASSSAGRGGQETQYF	TGTGCCAGCAGCTCGGCGGGCAGGGGTGGCCAAGAGACCCAGTACTTC
TRBV5-1	TRBJ2-1	-	TRBD2	CASSFSGGGYNEQFF	TGCGCCAGCAGCTTTAGCGGGGGGGGATACAATGAGCAGTTCTTC
TRBV5-1	TRBJ1-5	-	-	CATERNQPQHF	TGCGCCACCGAGCGCAATCAGCCCCAGCATTTT
TRBV27	TRBJ1-6	-	TRBD1	CASSLTQGASSYNSPLHF	TGTGCCAGCAGTTTAACACAGGGGGCGAGCTCCTATAATTCACCCCTCCACTTT
TRBV10-3	TRBJ1-4	-	-	CAISGGGGSNEKLFF	TGTGCCATCTCGGGGGGCGGCGGGTCTAATGAAAAACTGTTTTTT
TRBV2	TRBJ1-6	-	TRBD1	CASRRTGGNSPLHF	TGTGCCAGCAGGAGGACAGGGGGAAATTCACCCCTCCACTTT
TRBV21-1	TRBJ2-7	-	-	CASSALAYRGIYEQYF	TGTGCCAGCAGCGCCCTAGCCTACAGGGGTATTTACGAGCAGTACTTC